Listed below are T cell receptor beta chains from one sample, sequenced in a study of shared clonotypes between healthy human individuals. Clones were read by immunoSEQ multiplex PCR, and TCRdb kept only the in-frame ones, dropping some. This sample has about 2 million clones; about 95% occur once, and the top ten carry about 1.1%. The sequencing input was naive CD8+ T cells sorted from blood. Receptors originate from a young man in good health. Each CDR3 is given with its conserved first and last residue. A D gene is named only where the DNA matches it firmly. Expanded clones get a size class; other rows say once, few or many, or leave the size out.

d_gene,len,v_gene,j_gene,abundance,CDR3nt,CDR3aa
NA,13,TRBV27,TRBJ2-7,NA,TGTGCCAGCAGTCCCGGGTCCCTCTACGAGCAGTACTTC,CASSPGSLYEQYF
TRBD1,18,TRBV4-2,TRBJ2-6,NA,TGTGCCAGCAGCCAAGAAGGACAGGGGGTCGCTGGGGCCAACGTCCTGACTTTC,CASSQEGQGVAGANVLTF
NA,15,TRBV5-6,TRBJ2-3,NA,TGTGCCAGCAGCTTTAGGGGGAGCTCCGCAGATACGCAGTATTTT,CASSFRGSSADTQYF
NA,18,TRBV4-3,TRBJ2-7,NA,TGCGCCAGCAGCCAAGAGGTGCTAACCCGTTTTTCGGGCTACGAGCAGTACTTC,CASSQEVLTRFSGYEQYF
NA,16,TRBV27,TRBJ2-3,once,TGTGCCAGCAGTTTATCCCTCCGGGGGGCCACAGATACGCAGTATTTT,CASSLSLRGATDTQYF
TRBD2,15,TRBV13,TRBJ2-1,NA,TGTGCCAGCAGCTTAAGTCTAGCGGGAGAAAATGAGCAGTTCTTC,CASSLSLAGENEQFF
NA,14,TRBV7-9,TRBJ1-2,NA,TGTGCCAGCAGTTCAACCATGGACCTCTATGGCTACACCTTC,CASSSTMDLYGYTF
NA,15,TRBV27,TRBJ1-3,NA,TGTGCCAGCAGTTTTAGTGGGGAGGATGGAAACACCATATATTTT,CASSFSGEDGNTIYF
NA,17,TRBV28,TRBJ1-5,NA,TGTGCCAGCAGTGCCTGGGGGGATAATAAGAGCAATCAGCCCCAGCATTTT,CASSAWGDNKSNQPQHF
TRBD2,16,TRBV7-9,TRBJ2-1,NA,TGTGCCAGCAGCCCGTCTACTAGCGGGAGCTACAATGAGCAGTTCTTC,CASSPSTSGSYNEQFF
TRBD1,13,TRBV27,TRBJ1-2,once,TGTGCCAGCAGTTTGGGGGGACAGGGGGTTTACACCTTC,CASSLGGQGVYTF
NA,15,TRBV6-1,TRBJ1-1,NA,TGTGCCAGCAGTGACATAGACAAAATGAACACTGAAGCTTTCTTT,CASSDIDKMNTEAFF
NA,16,TRBV5-6,TRBJ2-5,NA,TGTGCCAGCAGCTTGCAGGGTCATAACGGATGGGAGACCCAGTACTTC,CASSLQGHNGWETQYF
NA,14,TRBV28,TRBJ1-4,NA,TGTGCCAGCAGCCTTTTGTTCTCGAATGAAAAACTGTTTTTT,CASSLLFSNEKLFF
NA,13,TRBV7-9,TRBJ2-2,NA,TGTGCCAGCAGCTTAGGAGTTTGGGAGGAGCTGTTTTTT,CASSLGVWEELFF
TRBD2,15,TRBV6-1,TRBJ2-1,NA,TGTGCCAGCAGCCTAGCGGGAGACCCCTACAATGAGCAGTTCTTC,CASSLAGDPYNEQFF
TRBD1,14,TRBV5-7,TRBJ1-1,NA,TGTGCCAGCAGCACGGGACAGGGGCGGGCTGAAGCTTTCTTT,CASSTGQGRAEAFF
TRBD2,14,TRBV2,TRBJ2-7,NA,TGTGCCAGCAGTGATTGGACTAGCGTCTACGAGCAGTACTTC,CASSDWTSVYEQYF
NA,14,TRBV28,TRBJ1-5,NA,TGTGCCAGCAGTTTGGGAGGGGGCAATCAGCCCCAGCATTTT,CASSLGGGNQPQHF
TRBD1,14,TRBV6-1,TRBJ1-2,NA,TGTGCCAGCAGTGGATACACAGGGGGCGATGGCTACACCTTC,CASSGYTGGDGYTF
NA,14,TRBV13,TRBJ2-1,NA,TGTGCCAGCAGACCCCCTGACTTGAGCGATGAGCAGTTCTTC,CASRPPDLSDEQFF
TRBD1,14,TRBV5-6,TRBJ2-2,NA,TGTGCCAGCAGCTGGGGACAGGGAGTCGGGGAGCTGTTTTTT,CASSWGQGVGELFF
NA,14,TRBV4-3,TRBJ2-7,NA,TGCGCCAGCAGTCCCCGGGACAATACCTACGAGCAGTACTTC,CASSPRDNTYEQYF
NA,15,TRBV7-9,TRBJ2-7,once,TGTGCCAGCAGCTCTCACCAAGGGGGATCCGACGAGCAGTACTTC,CASSSHQGGSDEQYF
NA,13,TRBV11-2,TRBJ2-5,NA,TGTGCCAGCAGCCGACGCCCGCAAGAGACCCAGTACTTC,CASSRRPQETQYF
NA,13,TRBV27,TRBJ1-4,NA,TGTGCCAGCCACGCCGGGAGCGGTGAAAAACTGTTTTTT,CASHAGSGEKLFF
NA,14,TRBV10-3,TRBJ2-2,NA,TGTGCCATCAGTGACGAAGAGAACACCGGGGAGCTGTTTTTT,CAISDEENTGELFF
NA,11,TRBV20-1,TRBJ1-2,NA,TGCAGTGAGCTGGGGAACTATGGCTACACCTTC,CSELGNYGYTF
TRBD1,14,TRBV5-6,TRBJ1-6,NA,TGTGCCAGCAGTTGGGACAGGGAGAATTCACCCCTCCACTTT,CASSWDRENSPLHF
NA,13,TRBV10-2,TRBJ2-7,NA,TGCGCCAGCAGTGTGGACACCGTATACGAGCAGTACTTC,CASSVDTVYEQYF
NA,15,TRBV11-2,TRBJ2-7,NA,TGTGCCAGCAGCTTAGGGCAAGGTAGTGGCGGCGAGCAGTACTTC,CASSLGQGSGGEQYF
NA,13,TRBV5-1,TRBJ2-7,NA,TGCGCCAGCAGCTTGGCCACGACCTACGAGCAGTACTTC,CASSLATTYEQYF
NA,11,TRBV6-8,TRBJ1-2,NA,TGTGCCAGCAGGGGCACCTATGGCTACACCTTC,CASRGTYGYTF
TRBD2,16,TRBV7-9,TRBJ2-7,NA,TGTGCCAGCAGCTTAGGGTTCGGGGGGTCGAGTTACGAGCAGTACTTC,CASSLGFGGSSYEQYF
NA,15,TRBV11-2,TRBJ2-2,NA,TGTGCCAGCAGCTTACTAGCCTCCGGCACCGGGGAGCTGTTTTTT,CASSLLASGTGELFF